This T cell receptor (beta chain) originates from a study of technical replicates of blood from a handful of donors. V gave up 4 bases and J gave up 0 bases; unmatched junction bases: 13. This CDR3 region has 18 residues. The germline CDR1 and CDR2 sequences are SGHRS and YFSETQ. Only in-frame clones appear in the TCRdb table, and some are missing; sequencing was by immunoSEQ multiplex PCR. The sample holds more than 90,000 clones; nearly 96% are singletons and the top ten take 0.21%. The V call is TRBV5-1, the J call TRBJ1-1, with TRBD1 identical over 9 bases. The receptor was isolated from a human donor in good health. Sequenced material: T cells isolated from PBMCs. The DNA of the CDR3 is TGCGCCAGCAGCATCATACCGGGACAGGGTACGATGAACACTGAAGCTTTCTTT. It specifies CASSIIPGQGTMNTEAFF. Full variable domain (remainder filled in from reference TRBV5-1 and TRBJ1-1): KAGVTQTPRYLIKTRGQQVTLSCSPISGHRSVSWYQQTPGQGLQFLFEYFSETQRNKGNFPGRFSGRQFSNSRSEMNVSTLELGDSALYLCASSIIPGQGTMNTEAFFGQGTRLTVV.